This T cell receptor (beta chain) was recorded in a study of blood T cells in healthy people across ages. This clonotype was observed a handful of times. It was with a sample-barcoded 5' primer and a J-beta primer mix that a second PCR of roughly 6 to 12 cycles was run. Each CDR3 protein is one row after TCRdb ran MiXCR on the 5' RACE reads. The table has approximately 800,000 distinct CDR3 sequences, 56% seen once. This CDR3 spans 14 amino acids. Per germline, CDR1 DFQATT and CDR2 SNEGSKA (reference sequence). Trimming removed 5 bases from V and 4 bases from J, with 16 bases in between. Sequencing was carried out using blood. The sequence derives from a man aged 35 to 55 in good health. V gene TRBV20-1 combines with J gene TRBJ2-3, with a weak D call TRBD2 (6 bases). CDR3 sequence (DNA): TGCAGTGCTCTTAGCGGTCGTGGCGCAGATACGCAGTATTTT. The encoded protein is CSALSGRGADTQYF.